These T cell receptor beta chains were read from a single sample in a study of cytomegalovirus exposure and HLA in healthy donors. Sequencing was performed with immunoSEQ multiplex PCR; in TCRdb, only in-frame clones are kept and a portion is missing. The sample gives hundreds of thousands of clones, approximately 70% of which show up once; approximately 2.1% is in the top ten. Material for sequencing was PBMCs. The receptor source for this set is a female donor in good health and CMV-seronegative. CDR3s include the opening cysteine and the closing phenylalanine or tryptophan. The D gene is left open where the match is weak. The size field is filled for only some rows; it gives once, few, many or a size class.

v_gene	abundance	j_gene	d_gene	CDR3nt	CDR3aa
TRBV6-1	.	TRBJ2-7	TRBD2	TGTGCCAGCAGTGATCTAGCGGGCTACGAGCAGTACTTC	CASSDLAGYEQYF
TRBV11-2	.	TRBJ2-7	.	TGTGCCAGCAGCTTAGGCGGGACCTACGAGCAGTACTTC	CASSLGGTYEQYF
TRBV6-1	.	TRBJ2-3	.	TGTGCCAGCAGTGACGCAGGGGGGCGGACAGATACGCAGTATTTT	CASSDAGGRTDTQYF
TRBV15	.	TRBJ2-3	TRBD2	TGTGCCACCAGCAGAGTAAGCGCGGGAGTAGGGGTTACGCAGTATTTT	CATSRVSAGVGVTQYF
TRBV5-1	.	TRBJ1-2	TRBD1	TGCGCCAGCAGCCCGGGACAGTATGGCTACACCTTC	CASSPGQYGYTF
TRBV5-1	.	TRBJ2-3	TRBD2	TGCGCCAGCCAACTAGCGAGCACAGATACGCAGTATTTT	CASQLASTDTQYF
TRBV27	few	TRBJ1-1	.	TGTGCCAGCAGTCCAGGGTCCATGAACACTGAAGCTTTCTTT	CASSPGSMNTEAFF
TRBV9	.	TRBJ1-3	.	TGTGCCAGCAGACGGGAGGGAGACACCATATATTTT	CASRREGDTIYF
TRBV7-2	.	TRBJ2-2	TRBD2	TGTGCCAGCACCCCTAGCGGGAAGACGAACACCGGGGAGCTGTTTTTT	CASTPSGKTNTGELFF
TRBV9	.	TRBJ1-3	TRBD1	TGTGCCAGCAGCTCAGGACAGGCCGGCTCTGGAAACACCATATATTTT	CASSSGQAGSGNTIYF
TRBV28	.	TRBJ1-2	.	TGTGCCAGCGTAGGAGTGTGGGGCTACACCTTC	CASVGVWGYTF
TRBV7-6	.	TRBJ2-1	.	TGTGCCAGCAGCTTAGAACAGAGGGACAATGAGCAGTTCTTC	CASSLEQRDNEQFF
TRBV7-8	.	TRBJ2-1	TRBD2	TGTGCCAGCAGCGGGTCACTAGCGGGAGGGCCCGCCTACAATGAGCAGTTCTTC	CASSGSLAGGPAYNEQFF
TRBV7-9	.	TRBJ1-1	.	TGTGCCAGCAGCTACACAGTTGAAGCTTTCTTT	CASSYTVEAFF
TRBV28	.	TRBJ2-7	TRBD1	TGTGCCAGCAGGGACGCGGGACAGGGCTACGAGCAGTACTTC	CASRDAGQGYEQYF
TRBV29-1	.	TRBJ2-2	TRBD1	TGCAGCGGCGGACAGGGGAGCGGGGAGCTGTTTTTT	CSGGQGSGELFF
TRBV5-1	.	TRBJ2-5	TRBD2	TGCGCCAGCAGCTTGGGGGTACTAGCGGGCAATGATCTCGAAGAGACCCAGTACTTC	CASSLGVLAGNDLEETQYF
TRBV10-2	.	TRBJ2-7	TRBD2	TGCGCCAGCAGTGAGTCGCCGGGACTAGCGGGGTCGTCCTACGAGCAGTACTTC	CASSESPGLAGSSYEQYF
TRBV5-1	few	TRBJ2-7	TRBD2	TGCGCCAGCAGCTTGGCGGGGGCTAGCGGGAGTGGGGAGCAGTACTTC	CASSLAGASGSGEQYF
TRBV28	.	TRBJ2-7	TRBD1	TGTGCCAGCAGCGTATCCGGGACAGGCAGCTACGAGCAGTACTTC	CASSVSGTGSYEQYF
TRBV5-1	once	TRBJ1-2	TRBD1	TGCGCCAGCAGCGTATACGGACAGGGAGATAAGTATGGCTACACCTTC	CASSVYGQGDKYGYTF
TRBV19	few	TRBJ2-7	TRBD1	TGTGCCAGTAGTATAACAGGGGGCGACGAGCAGTACTTC	CASSITGGDEQYF
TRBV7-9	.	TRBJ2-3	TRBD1	TGTGCCAGCAGCGCCCGGGACAGGTTCACAGATACGCAGTATTTT	CASSARDRFTDTQYF
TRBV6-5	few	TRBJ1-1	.	TGTGCCAGCAGTTACGCGGTGATAACTGAAGCTTTCTTT	CASSYAVITEAFF
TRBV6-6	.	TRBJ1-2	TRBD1	TGTGCCAGCAGTTACTCAAGTGGGACAGGGAGTACAGGCTACACCTTC	CASSYSSGTGSTGYTF
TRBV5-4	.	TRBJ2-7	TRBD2	TGTGCCAGCAGCTTGAAACTAGCGGGAGTATCCGAGCAGTACTTC	CASSLKLAGVSEQYF
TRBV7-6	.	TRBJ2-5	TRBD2	TGTGCCAGCAGCCCGGGGACTAGCTTTCCTTTGGCGGGGTACTTC	CASSPGTSFPLAGYF
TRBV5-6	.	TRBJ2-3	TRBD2	TGTGCCAGCAGCTCGGGACTAGCAAGGGCTGCAGATACGCAGTATTTT	CASSSGLARAADTQYF
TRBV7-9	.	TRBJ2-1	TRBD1	TGTGCCAGCAGCTCATGGACAGGGTCCTACAATGAGCAGTTCTTC	CASSSWTGSYNEQFF
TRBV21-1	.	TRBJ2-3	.	TGTGCCAGCAGCAAACCGGGACCCCGGGGGGATACGCAGTATTTT	CASSKPGPRGDTQYF
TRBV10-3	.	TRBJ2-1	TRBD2	TGTGCCATCAGTGAGTTTGGGACTAATCACACACACAATGAGCAGTTCTTC	CAISEFGTNHTHNEQFF
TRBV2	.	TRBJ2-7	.	TGTGCCAGCAGTGAAGGAGGAGGGGCGTCCCCCTACGAGCAGTACTTC	CASSEGGGASPYEQYF
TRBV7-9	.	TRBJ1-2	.	TGTGCCAGCAGCTCCCCCGGGGGTAGCTACACCTTC	CASSSPGGSYTF
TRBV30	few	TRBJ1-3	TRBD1	TGTGCCTGGAGCCCGGGACAGAAAAACACCATATATTTT	CAWSPGQKNTIYF
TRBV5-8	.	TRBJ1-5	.	TGTGCCAGCAGCTTAACACCACAGGTCTATAGCAATCAGCCCCAGCATTTT	CASSLTPQVYSNQPQHF
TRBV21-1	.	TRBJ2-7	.	TGTGCCAGCAGCGCAAAGGGGGCCCCGGGACTAGCGGGAGGGCCGAACGAGCAGTACTTC	CASSAKGAPGLAGGPNEQYF
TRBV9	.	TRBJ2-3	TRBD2	TGTGCCAGCAGCGTAGATCTAGCGGGAGGGGTAGATACGCAGTATTTT	CASSVDLAGGVDTQYF
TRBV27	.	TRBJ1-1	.	TGTGCCAGCAGTCCTCGCCGGTACACTGAAGCTTTCTTT	CASSPRRYTEAFF
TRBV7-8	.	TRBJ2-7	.	TGTGCCAGCAGCTTAGCCGTAGACAGGTCCGAGACCTACGAGCAGTACTTC	CASSLAVDRSETYEQYF
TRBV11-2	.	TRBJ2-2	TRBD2	TGTGCCAGCAGCTTAGAATCTCGGACTAGCGGAAATACCGGGGAGCTGTTTTTT	CASSLESRTSGNTGELFF